A single sample gave rise to the 5 T cell receptor beta chains below, sequenced in a study of cytomegalovirus exposure and HLA in healthy donors. The PCR used 60 Vbeta and 13 Jbeta primers. Repertoires were generated with immunoSEQ multiplex PCR, while TCRdb's copy carries only in-frame clones and drops some. The table has under 150,000 clones, roughly 80% seen once. Material for sequencing was PBMCs. These receptors were obtained from a woman aged 30 to 39 in good health and CMV-seropositive.

The V gene is TRBV5-3, the J gene TRBJ2-5; 11 nucleotides match TRBD2. TRBV5-3 carries the ORF label, with uncertain function. This CDR3 has 16 amino acids. The J segment lost 1 base and the V segment lost 3 bases, leaving 5 bases of the junction unmatched. CDR3 amino acids: CARSSRLAGSQETQYF. In nucleotides, the CDR3 is TGTGCCAGAAGCTCTAGACTAGCGGGGAGCCAAGAGACCCAGTACTTC.

V gene TRBV7-6 combines with J gene TRBJ1-3, with TRBD1 matching 9 bases. Germline V lookup: CDR1 SGHVS, CDR2 FNYEAQ. Trimming cost V 3 bases and J 3 bases; bases outside gene matches: 12. The CDR3 runs 18 residues. In DNA, the CDR3 is TGTGCCAGCAGCTTCCATCCGACCCGGGACAGGGATGGAAACACCATATATTTT. Translation gives CASSFHPTRDRDGNTIYF.

This clone showed up just once. The chain employs TRBV11-2 and TRBJ2-1, with 9 bases identical to TRBD1. V lost 3 bases, J lost 6 bases, and 3 bases stayed unmatched. The CDR3 covers 14 residues. The germline gives CDR1 SGHAT, CDR2 FQNNGV. DNA for the CDR3: TGTGCCAGCAGCTTCGGGACAGGGACCAATGAGCAGTTCTTC. Protein: CASSFGTGTNEQFF.

This clone was counted between two and nine times. The V call is TRBV27, the J call TRBJ1-2; TRBD1 matches at 8 bases. The CDR3 has 16 residues. Germline V gives CDR1 MNHEY, CDR2 SMNVEV (reference sequence). After removal of 4 bases from V and 4 bases from J, the junction contained 11 bases not matched to a gene. Here the CDR3 DNA reads TGTGCCAGCAGTTCCCAGATAACAGGGGGTGGCTATGGCTACACCTTC. Amino acids: CASSSQITGGGYGYTF.

V is TRBV7-9 and J is TRBJ2-1, with TRBD1 matching over 10 bases. The CDR3 has 19 residues. The junction had 13 bases not matched to a gene; V was cut back by 5 bases and J by 0 bases. Looked up from germline, CDR1 is SEHNR and CDR2 is FQNEAQ (reference sequence). CDR3 sequence (DNA): TGTGCCAGCAGCGCACCCCCAGGGACAGGGGACCACTCCTACAATGAGCAGTTCTTC. Translation gives CASSAPPGTGDHSYNEQFF.